This T cell receptor beta chain was observed in a study of vaccination and CD4 T cells after COVID-19. Study-level results: There was no significant change from roughly 21 to 40 median reactive clonotypes.

The CDR3 extends over 15 amino acids. V was clipped by 5 bases and J by 7 bases; unmatched bases: 11. Looked up from germline, CDR1 is SGHTA and CDR2 is FQGNSA. Researchers used the Oncomine TCR Beta short-read assay to sequence DNA from cultured CD4+ T cells. TCRdb recomputed calls from the PCR reads with MiXCR, one row per CDR3 protein. Among under 13,000 distinct CDR3 sequences, roughly 40% were seen once, and the ten largest hold roughly 10%. In its sample, this clonotype ranks as medium-sized (0.01 to 0.1%). Its target is unknown. The treatment: roughly nine-day PBMC culture with coronavirus spike peptide pools or control peptides (ViraFEST assay).

The V call is TRBV7-2, the J call TRBJ1-2, with TRBD1 matching over 9 bases. This clonotype was sampled from a human donor who had recovered from COVID-19. The sequences come from CD4+ T cells from blood, cultured in vitro, collected after SARS-CoV-2 vaccination. The DNA of the CDR3 is TGTGCCAGCAGCCCCGGGACAGGGTTGAGGGGTGGCTACACCTTC. It codes for CASSPGTGLRGGYTF.